A single sample is the source of the 25 T cell receptor beta chains below, sequenced in a study of cytomegalovirus exposure and HLA in healthy donors. The primer mix had 60 Vbeta and 13 Jbeta primers. TCRdb's table, derived via immunoSEQ multiplex PCR, lists solely in-frame clones and lacks some. Among some 170,000 clones listed, 72% were seen once. Sequenced sample: PBMCs. The receptors here all came from a human donor in good health.

The chain uses TRBV25-1 and TRBJ2-7; D possibly corresponds to TRBD2 (6 bases). The CDR3 extends over 16 amino acids. The germline gives CDR1 MGHDK, CDR2 SYGVNS. Between the trimmed V and J ends, which lost 4 bases and 0 bases, there was a span of 16 bases. CDR3 residues: CASSAAWDFPSYEQYF. Written as DNA, the CDR3 is TGTGCCAGCAGTGCCGCCTGGGACTTCCCCTCCTACGAGCAGTACTTC.

This chain joins TRBV5-1 and TRBJ2-7; 8 nucleotides agree with TRBD2. The J segment lost 3 bases and the V segment lost 4 bases, leaving 9 bases of the junction unmatched. CDR3 length: 15 residues. Germline V gives CDR1 SGHRS, CDR2 YFSETQ. This chain's CDR3 is CASSPSGGLGYEQYF. CDR3 DNA sequence: TGCGCCAGCAGCCCGAGCGGGGGCCTGGGCTACGAGCAGTACTTC.

V usage is TRBV11-2 and J usage is TRBJ2-7; tentative D call: TRBD1 (5 bases). V was clipped by 3 bases and J by 4 bases, with 22 bases between them. The CDR3 loop spans 17 amino acids. CDR1 is SGHAT and CDR2 is FQNNGV in the germline V gene. The CDR3 sequence: CASSFDGGQTLYYEQYF. CDR3 nucleotides: TGTGCCAGCAGCTTTGATGGCGGACAAACACTTTATTACGAGCAGTACTTC.

The chain recombines TRBV30 with TRBJ1-1; 7 nucleotides line up with TRBD1. The CDR3 has 12 amino acids. Germline V gene data show CDR1 as GTSNPN and CDR2 as SVGIG (reference sequence). The V and J ends lost 4 bases and 14 bases, in that order; junction bases with no gene match: 13. The chain's CDR3 is CAWNLPGQIPFF. The CDR3 DNA reads TGTGCCTGGAACCTTCCGGGACAGATTCCCTTCTTT.

The chain links TRBV9 to TRBJ1-6; possible D gene TRBD1, 5 bases. The CDR3 runs 14 residues. Germline V gene lookup returns CDR1 SGDLS and CDR2 YYNGEE. V was trimmed by 5 bases and J by 8 bases, leaving 14 bases between them. DNA for the CDR3: TGTGCCAGCAGGGCAGGGCCTGGAGATTCACCCCTCCACTTT. It is translated as CASRAGPGDSPLHF. The full variable domain, completed using reference TRBV9 and TRBJ1-6, is DSGVTQTPKHLITATGQRVTLRCSPRSGDLSVYWYQQSLDQGLQFLIQYYNGEERAKGNILERFSAQQFPDLHSELNLSSLELGDSALYFCASRAGPGDSPLHFGNGTRLTVT.

V is TRBV9 and J is TRBJ2-7, with 7 positions matching TRBD2. CDR3 size: 14 residues. V lost 5 bases to trimming and J lost 4 bases; unmatched junction nucleotides: 9. Germline V gives CDR1 SGDLS, CDR2 YYNGEE. CDR3 DNA sequence: TGTGCCAGCAGTCCGACCGGGGGAGGGTACGAGCAGTACTTC. It translates to CASSPTGGGYEQYF. Combining the CDR3 with reference TRBV9 and TRBJ2-7 gives the whole variable domain DSGVTQTPKHLITATGQRVTLRCSPRSGDLSVYWYQQSLDQGLQFLIQYYNGEERAKGNILERFSAQQFPDLHSELNLSSLELGDSALYFCASSPTGGGYEQYFGPGTRLTVT.

This chain joins TRBV25-1 and TRBJ1-1; 7 bases are a match to TRBD1. V was clipped by 5 bases and J by 4 bases; unmatched bases: 4. The germline gives CDR1 MGHDK, CDR2 SYGVNS. This CDR3 is 13 amino acids long. The CDR3 DNA reads TGTGCCAGCAGTTCCTACAGGGGCACTGAAGCTTTCTTT. Its translation: CASSSYRGTEAFF.

This clone has a handful of counts. The chain combines TRBV7-6 with TRBJ1-6; 7 bases fit TRBD1. CDR1 and CDR2 from the germline V gene are SGHVS and FNYEAQ. This CDR3 contains 15 residues. V gave up 4 bases and J gave up 0 bases; unmatched junction bases: 0. CDR3 in DNA: TGTGCCAGCAGCTACAGGGGCTCCTATAATTCACCCCTCCACTTT. Its protein product is CASSYRGSYNSPLHF.

The genes are TRBV7-3 and TRBJ1-6, with 10 nucleotides matching TRBD1. J was trimmed by 9 bases and V by 1 base; bases with no gene match: 3. CDR1 and CDR2 from the germline V gene are SGHTA and FQGTGA. The CDR3 extends over 15 amino acids. CDR3 bases: TGTGCCAGCAGCTTAAGAGGGACAGGGGCTTCACCCCTCCACTTT. Amino acids: CASSLRGTGASPLHF.

The chain links TRBV6-5 to TRBJ2-3, with D unresolved. The CDR3 is 13 amino acids. Trimming shortened V by 5 bases and J by 0 bases, and 6 bases separated the two germline ends. The germline V gene has CDR1 MNHEY and CDR2 SVGAGI. Here the CDR3 DNA reads TGTGCCAGCAGTGAGTATAGCACAGATACGCAGTATTTT. It codes for CASSEYSTDTQYF.

This chain joins TRBV5-4 and TRBJ1-1, with TRBD1 matching over 10 bases. Trimming removed 1 base from V and 6 bases from J; junction bases left unmatched: 6. Germline V gene lookup returns CDR1 SGHNT and CDR2 YYREEE (reference sequence). This CDR3 region has 15 residues. CDR3 in DNA: TGTGCCAGCAGCTTGTTGGGACAGGGGAGCCCTGAAGCTTTCTTT. Translating gives CASSLLGQGSPEAFF.

V gene TRBV27 combines with J gene TRBJ2-2; a possible D gene is TRBD1 (5 bases). CDR1 and CDR2 from the germline V gene are MNHEY and SMNVEV (reference sequence). The CDR3 contains 14 residues. The V end lost 3 bases, the J end lost 7 bases, and 12 bases lay between the germline ends. The DNA of the CDR3 is TGTGCCAGCAGTTTCCAGGGCCTTGGCGGGGAGCTGTTTTTT. This codes for CASSFQGLGGELFF.

This clone was picked up one time. The chain couples TRBV7-8 to TRBJ1-4; 9 bases are shared with TRBD1. Germline-derived CDR1 and CDR2 are SGHVS and FQNEAQ. The trim removed 3 bases at V and 7 bases at J, leaving 6 bases unmatched. This CDR3 has 15 residues. The CDR3 bases are TGTGCCAGCAGCTTCGACGGGACAGGGTTTGAAAAACTGTTTTTT. Protein: CASSFDGTGFEKLFF.

This clone came up once. The chain uses TRBV28 and TRBJ1-1, with TRBD1 as a possible D gene (5 bases). The V and J ends lost 6 bases and 7 bases respectively, with 12 bases between them. This CDR3 has 12 residues. The germline CDR1 and CDR2 sequences are MDHEN and SYDVKM. The CDR3, as DNA: TGTGCCAGCAGGGCCAGGGTCAATGAAGCTTTCTTT. Protein sequence: CASRARVNEAFF.

This rearrangement joins TRBV2 to TRBJ2-1; TRBD1 agrees at 7 bases. The ends lost 6 bases at V and 0 bases at J; junction bases unmatched: 2. Germline-derived CDR1 and CDR2 are SNHLY and FYNNEI. The CDR3 covers 14 residues. The CDR3, as DNA: TGTGCCAGCAGGAACAGGGGCTCCTACAATGAGCAGTTCTTC. Its translation is CASRNRGSYNEQFF. Complete variable domain (other parts from reference TRBV2 and TRBJ2-1): EPEVTQTPSHQVTQMGQEVILRCVPISNHLYFYWYRQILGQKVEFLVSFYNNEISEKSEIFDDQFSVERPDGSNFTLKIRSTKLEDSAMYFCASRNRGSYNEQFFGPGTRLTVL.

The chain has TRBV7-9 and TRBJ1-2; no clear D gene. Germline CDR1 is SEHNR and CDR2 is FQNEAQ (reference sequence). The CDR3 contains 13 residues. The germline V and J ends were trimmed by 0 bases and 2 bases, with 4 bases remaining between them. The CDR3 sequence is CASSLAQNYGYTF. The CDR3 DNA sequence: TGTGCCAGCAGCTTAGCGCAGAACTATGGCTACACCTTC.

The V gene is TRBV12-5, the J gene TRBJ2-3; weak D call: TRBD2 (6 bases). This CDR3 has 12 residues. Germline CDR1 LGHNT, CDR2 FRNRAP. V was clipped by 6 bases and J by 8 bases, with 12 bases between them. This CDR3 reads CASGYQGGTQYF. CDR3 nucleotides: TGTGCTAGTGGATACCAGGGAGGTACGCAGTATTTT.

This clone occurred a few times. The chain uses TRBV10-1 and TRBJ2-1; 11 nucleotides line up with TRBD2. The CDR3 runs 16 residues. Germline trimming cut 0 bases from V and 9 bases from J; bases unmatched to any gene: 7. Germline lookup yields CDR1 WNHNN and CDR2 SYGVQD (reference sequence). This CDR3 reads CASSESRLAGNVEQFF. CDR3 nucleotides: TGCGCCAGCAGTGAGTCGAGACTAGCGGGGAACGTTGAGCAGTTCTTC.

A remark on this clone: Other DNA sequences in the same sample also yield this CDR3. The rearrangement joins TRBV19 to TRBJ2-1; possibly TRBD1 for D (5 bases). Trimming took off 5 bases at V and 2 bases at J, with 7 bases between the two ends. Looked up from germline, CDR1 is LNHDA and CDR2 is SQIVND (reference sequence). This CDR3 contains 13 residues. CDR3 sequence (DNA): TGTGCCAGTAGTCCGGACACCTACAATGAGCAGTTCTTC. Encoded protein: CASSPDTYNEQFF.

The chain uses TRBV10-3 and TRBJ1-5, with D perhaps matching TRBD1 (5 bases). Germline CDR1 and CDR2: ENHRY and SYGVKD. CDR3 length: 16 amino acids. Deletions cut 2 bases from V and 3 bases from J, with 14 bases between. The CDR3 DNA reads TGTGCCATCAGTGAGAAGGCAGGGATACTCAATCAGCCCCAGCATTTT. It yields the protein CAISEKAGILNQPQHF.

The chain is built from TRBV5-4 and TRBJ2-7; 7 bases are a match to TRBD2. Unmatched junction bases numbered 8, after V lost 4 bases and J lost 7 bases. The CDR3 is 13 amino acids. Germline CDR1 SGHNT, CDR2 YYREEE (reference sequence). This chain's CDR3 is CASSEAGGEEQYF. The CDR3 DNA reads TGTGCCAGCAGCGAAGCTGGGGGGGAAGAGCAGTACTTC.

This clone has a single count. The V gene is TRBV5-1, the J gene TRBJ1-1, with TRBD1 matching over 9 bases. CDR1 is SGHRS and CDR2 is YFSETQ in the germline V gene. This CDR3 has 15 amino acids. After removal of 4 bases from V and 6 bases from J, the junction contained 10 bases not matched to a gene. The CDR3 coding sequence is TGCGCCAGCAGCGGAACAGGGGGCGCTTCCGCTGAAGCTTTCTTT. This encodes CASSGTGGASAEAFF.

The rearrangement links TRBV6-1 to TRBJ1-1; 7 bases are a match to TRBD1. V lost 6 bases, J lost 7 bases, and 11 bases stayed unmatched. Germline CDR1 MNHNS, CDR2 SASEGT. CDR3 length: 14 residues. The CDR3 sequence is CASRADRAAREAFF. DNA for the CDR3: TGTGCCAGCAGAGCCGACAGGGCCGCCCGTGAAGCTTTCTTT.

This chain connects TRBV5-4 to TRBJ1-3, with D hard to call. The CDR3 has 18 amino acids. CDR1 and CDR2 (germline): SGHNT, YYREEE (reference sequence). The V end lost 0 bases, the J end lost 2 bases, and 18 bases lay between the germline ends. The CDR3 nucleotides read TGTGCCAGCAGCTTGGACCCACCCGGGAAGGGTGCTGGAAACACCATATATTTT. Translation: CASSLDPPGKGAGNTIYF.

The chain couples TRBV7-8 to TRBJ2-3, with TRBD1 as a possible D gene (6 bases). From germline, CDR1 is SGHVS and CDR2 FQNEAQ. V lost 5 bases, J lost 2 bases, and 17 bases lay in between. This CDR3 contains 16 residues. CDR3 loop: CASSRTRGTSTDTQYF. Here the CDR3 DNA reads TGTGCCAGCAGCCGTACCAGGGGCACCTCCACAGATACGCAGTATTTT.